The 29 T cell receptor beta chains given below trace back to one sample, sequenced in a study of shared T cell receptors in the human thymus. Some clones are missing from TCRdb's copy, which holds only in-frame ones; the method was immunoSEQ multiplex PCR. Among under 450,000 clones listed, around 93% were seen once. What was sequenced was thymocytes. These TCRs come from a human donor.

CDR3 residues: CASSSGQGDYEQYF. The CDR3 nucleotides are TGTGCCAGCAGCTCGGGACAGGGTGACTACGAGCAGTACTTC. The V and J genes are TRBV7-9 and TRBJ2-7; 9 positions match TRBD1. CDR1 and CDR2 (germline): SEHNR, FQNEAQ (reference sequence). The CDR3 consists of 14 residues. V was clipped by 4 bases and J by 3 bases; unmatched bases: 4.

The gene calls are TRBV5-1 and TRBJ2-7; 7 positions match TRBD1. The CDR3 loop spans 14 amino acids. V dropped 0 bases and J dropped 6; count of bases not matched to a gene: 6. The V gene's germline CDR1 is SGHRS and CDR2 YFSETQ. The CDR3 spells CASSLGRQGGEQYF. The CDR3, as DNA: TGCGCCAGCAGCTTGGGGAGACAGGGCGGCGAGCAGTACTTC.

CDR3 nucleotides: TGTGCCAGCAGCCCGAGACAGGGGTATTACTACGAGCAGTACTTC. Translated, it gives CASSPRQGYYYEQYF. This chain joins TRBV11-2 and TRBJ2-7, with TRBD1 matching 8 bases. This CDR3 has 15 residues. V was pared by 5 bases and J by 3 bases, with 9 bases of the junction left unmatched. Germline V gives CDR1 SGHAT, CDR2 FQNNGV.

The chain is built from TRBV28 and TRBJ2-5, with D tentatively TRBD2 (5 bases). This CDR3 has 15 amino acids. Germline V gene sequence: CDR1 MDHEN, CDR2 SYDVKM. Between the trimmed V and J ends, which lost 4 bases and 4 bases, there was a span of 16 bases. The DNA of the CDR3 is TGTGCCAGCAGTTCCTCAGATCTAGCTTCAGAGACCCAGTACTTC. Translated, it gives CASSSSDLASETQYF.

V usage is TRBV28 and J usage is TRBJ2-3, with TRBD2 identical over 9 bases. Unmatched junction bases numbered 9, after V lost 8 bases and J lost 0 bases. The CDR3 consists of 16 residues. CDR1 and CDR2 from the germline V gene are MDHEN and SYDVKM. The CDR3 loop reads CASHPWSGRSTDTQYF. For the CDR3, the DNA is TGTGCCAGCCACCCTTGGAGCGGGAGGAGCACAGATACGCAGTATTTT.

This clone was seen a handful of times. The chain links TRBV9 to TRBJ1-5; D gene ambiguous. V lost 0 bases and J 3 bases, leaving 7 bases between the germline ends. There are 14 residues in the CDR3. CDR1 SGDLS and CDR2 YYNGEE come from the germline V gene. The CDR3 protein is CASSVGEYNQPQHF. Written as DNA, the CDR3 is TGTGCCAGCAGCGTAGGTGAATACAATCAGCCCCAGCATTTT.

This clone was observed once. The chain is built from TRBV7-2 and TRBJ2-7; 13 bases match TRBD2. V dropped 4 bases and J dropped 3; count of bases not matched to a gene: 3. Per the germline V gene, CDR1 is SGHTA and CDR2 is FQGNSA. The CDR3 is 15 residues long. DNA of the CDR3: TGTGCCAGCAGCTGGACTAGCGGGGGCATCTACGAGCAGTACTTC. It encodes CASSWTSGGIYEQYF.

The V gene is TRBV30, the J gene TRBJ2-7; 7 nucleotides match TRBD1. Germline loops: CDR1 GTSNPN, CDR2 SVGIG (reference sequence). The trim removed 7 bases at V and 2 bases at J, leaving 26 bases unmatched. The CDR3 totals 19 residues. CDR3 region: CALQNLDRDPSCCPYEQYF. CDR3 DNA: TGTGCCTTGCAAAACCTAGACAGGGACCCCTCTTGTTGTCCCTACGAGCAGTACTTC.

V and J are TRBV30 and TRBJ2-3, with D perhaps matching TRBD1 or TRBD2 (5 bases each). The CDR3 length is 14 residues. Trimming shortened V by 3 bases and J by 2 bases, and 12 bases separated the two germline ends. Germline V gene data show CDR1 as GTSNPN and CDR2 as SVGIG (reference sequence). The CDR3 region has the DNA TGTGCCTGGAGGAGGGACCTTTACACAGATACGCAGTATTTT. Protein sequence: CAWRRDLYTDTQYF. Looking up the rest from reference TRBV30 and TRBJ2-3 gives the full variable domain: SQTIHQWPATLVQPVGSPLSLECTVEGTSNPNLYWYRQAAGRGLQLLFYSVGIGQISSEVPQNLSASRPQDRQFILSSKKLLLSDSGFYLCAWRRDLYTDTQYFGPGTRLTVL.

This chain connects TRBV6-1 to TRBJ1-1; no firm D call. The length of the CDR3 is 18 residues. CDR1 is MNHNS, CDR2 SASEGT, per germline. V lost 2 bases and J 3 bases, leaving 22 bases between the germline ends. The CDR3 is CASSEFSPPREGHTEAFF. Here the CDR3 DNA reads TGTGCCAGCAGTGAATTCTCCCCTCCACGGGAGGGCCACACTGAAGCTTTCTTT.

The chain recombines TRBV27 with TRBJ2-7; D might be TRBD1 or TRBD2, each matching 6 bases. Germline-derived CDR1 and CDR2 are MNHEY and SMNVEV (reference sequence). The length of the CDR3 is 19 residues. Trimming took off 1 base at V and 3 bases at J, with 25 bases between the two ends. In DNA form, the CDR3 reads TGTGCCAGCAGTTTATTCAGAAGGGGGAGGTCTGGATCGTTCTACGAGCAGTACTTC. Encoded protein: CASSLFRRGRSGSFYEQYF.

This clone has only one observation. The V and J genes are TRBV28 and TRBJ1-1; possibly TRBD1 for D (6 bases). The V gene lost 5 bases and the J gene lost 5 bases, with 12 bases spanning the gap. CDR3 length: 13 residues. Looked up from germline, CDR1 is MDHEN and CDR2 is SYDVKM. The chain's CDR3 is CASSTGRWTEAFF. CDR3 coding DNA: TGTGCCAGCAGTACAGGGCGGTGGACTGAAGCTTTCTTT.

This chain joins TRBV7-2 and TRBJ2-3; D gene uncertain. From germline, CDR1 is SGHTA and CDR2 FQGNSA. CDR3 length: 16 residues. Trimming cost V 4 bases and J 3 bases, with 17 bases left between them. The CDR3 sequence: CASSSHSPRLTDTQYF. DNA of the CDR3: TGTGCCAGCAGCTCCCATAGCCCGCGGTTGACAGATACGCAGTATTTT.

The chain links TRBV5-1 to TRBJ2-7; no clear D. This CDR3 is 12 amino acids long. The germline V gene has CDR1 SGHRS and CDR2 YFSETQ. The V and J ends lost 5 bases and 0 bases respectively, with 6 bases between them. CDR3 region: CASRGSSYEQYF. The DNA of the CDR3 is TGCGCCAGCAGAGGTAGCTCCTACGAGCAGTACTTC.

The rearrangement joins TRBV7-7 to TRBJ1-2, with TRBD1 matching 7 bases. Germline V gene lookup returns CDR1 SSHAT and CDR2 FNYEAQ (reference sequence). With V trimmed by 5 bases and J by 5 bases, 5 bases remained unmatched. CDR3 size: 13 residues. For the CDR3, the DNA is TGTGCCAGCAGCCCGGGGACAGCATATGGCTACACCTTC. Translation: CASSPGTAYGYTF.

The chain couples TRBV15 to TRBJ2-3, with 13 nucleotides matching TRBD2. Trimming cost V 0 bases and J 3 bases; bases outside gene matches: 21. CDR3 length: 23 residues. Germline loops: CDR1 LNHNV, CDR2 YYDKDF (reference sequence). The DNA of the CDR3 is TGTGCCACCAGCAGAGATCGCCAATGGGGGACTAGCGGGATCAGCCCGATTACAGATACGCAGTATTTT. Translating it yields CATSRDRQWGTSGISPITDTQYF.

The rearrangement joins TRBV11-2 to TRBJ2-3; the D gene is possibly TRBD2 (5 bases). The V gene's germline CDR1 is SGHAT and CDR2 FQNNGV. This CDR3 is built from 17 residues. Trimming took 0 bases from V and 1 from J, leaving 14 bases between them. The CDR3 reads CASSLDTRAVRTDTQYF. The CDR3, as DNA: TGTGCCAGCAGCTTAGATACGCGGGCAGTACGCACAGATACGCAGTATTTT.

J is TRBJ1-1 and V is TRBV27; D unresolved. V lost 0 bases to trimming and J lost 7 bases, with 18 bases between them. The germline V gene has CDR1 MNHEY and CDR2 SMNVEV (reference sequence). This CDR3 region has 16 residues. The CDR3 region is CASSLSYAPGLYEAFF. The CDR3 nucleotides read TGTGCCAGCAGTTTATCATATGCTCCCGGGCTTTATGAAGCTTTCTTT.

The chain links TRBV7-8 to TRBJ2-2; no reliable D call. The V end was cut by 8 bases, the J end by 7 bases, with 17 bases between. Germline V gene sequence: CDR1 SGHVS, CDR2 FQNEAQ. CDR3 length: 14 residues. The CDR3 sequence: CASRLYWVHGELFF. CDR3 in DNA: TGTGCCAGCCGCCTCTATTGGGTCCACGGGGAGCTGTTTTTT.

J is TRBJ2-7 and V is TRBV5-1; no definite D call. CDR1 is SGHRS and CDR2 is YFSETQ in the germline V gene. Trimming took 1 base from V and 2 from J, leaving 10 bases between them. The CDR3 has 14 residues. Written as DNA, the CDR3 is TGCGCCAGCAGCTTGTATCTGGCAACCTACGAGCAGTACTTC. Its translation is CASSLYLATYEQYF. The full variable domain, in which reference TRBV5-1 and TRBJ2-7 provide the parts outside the CDR3, is KAGVTQTPRYLIKTRGQQVTLSCSPISGHRSVSWYQQTPGQGLQFLFEYFSETQRNKGNFPGRFSGRQFSNSRSEMNVSTLELGDSALYLCASSLYLATYEQYFGPGTRLTVT.

V usage is TRBV25-1 and J usage is TRBJ1-4, with a possible D match to TRBD1 (6 bases). V was pared by 0 bases and J by 11 bases, with 19 bases between. The CDR3 is 16 amino acids. CDR1 is MGHDK, CDR2 SYGVNS, per germline. Here the CDR3 DNA reads TGTGCCAGCAGTGAATATTTGGACAGCCAAAAGGGGAAACTGTTTTTT. This codes for CASSEYLDSQKGKLFF.

The rearrangement uses TRBV11-3 and TRBJ2-2, with 9 bases fitting TRBD2. Trimming removed 0 bases from V and 2 bases from J; junction bases left unmatched: 1. CDR1 is SGHNT, CDR2 YENEEA, per germline. The CDR3 contains 16 residues. CDR3 nucleotides: TGTGCCAGCAGCTTAGAAGCGGGGGGAAACACCGGGGAGCTGTTTTTT. Translating gives CASSLEAGGNTGELFF.

The chain has TRBV7-3 and TRBJ2-7; 8 bases line up with TRBD2. This CDR3 has 19 amino acids. Germline trimming cut 5 bases from V and 3 bases from J; bases unmatched to any gene: 21. The germline gives CDR1 SGHTA, CDR2 FQGTGA. Written as DNA, the CDR3 is TGTGCCAGCAGCAACGCCACGAAAGATAGCGGGATGGTCTACTACGAGCAGTACTTC. Protein product: CASSNATKDSGMVYYEQYF. The full variable domain, completed using reference TRBV7-3 and TRBJ2-7, is GAGVSQTPSNKVTEKGKYVELRCDPISGHTALYWYRQSLGQGPEFLIYFQGTGAADDSGLPNDRFFAVRPEGSVSTLKIQRTERGDSAVYLCASSNATKDSGMVYYEQYFGPGTRLTVT.

J is TRBJ2-3 and V is TRBV27; the match to TRBD1 covers 10 bases. V dropped 6 bases and J dropped 4; count of bases not matched to a gene: 16. The CDR3 totals 18 residues. The germline V gene has CDR1 MNHEY and CDR2 SMNVEV (reference sequence). The CDR3 reads CASSLTPGQGIPPDTQYF. The CDR3, as DNA: TGTGCCAGCAGCCTAACACCGGGACAGGGGATACCCCCAGATACGCAGTATTTT.

V and J are TRBV6-1 and TRBJ1-2, with a possible D match to TRBD1 (5 bases). The CDR3 contains 13 residues. The V and J ends lost 4 bases and 4 bases respectively, with 10 bases between them. Germline V gene data show CDR1 as MNHNS and CDR2 as SASEGT. Written as DNA, the CDR3 is TGTGCCAGCAGTGCCTTTGACAGCTATGGCTACACCTTC. Translated, it gives CASSAFDSYGYTF.

This CDR3 reads CASTPTTGTGNGYTF. In DNA form, the CDR3 reads TGTGCCAGTACCCCTACGACCGGGACAGGAAATGGCTACACCTTC. The chain is built from TRBV19 and TRBJ1-2; 8 bases are shared with TRBD1. This CDR3 region has 15 residues. The V gene's germline CDR1 is LNHDA and CDR2 SQIVND (reference sequence). V lost 7 bases and J lost 6; bases outside the gene matches: 13. Full variable domain (rest looked up from reference TRBV19 and TRBJ1-2): DGGITQSPKYLFRKEGQNVTLSCEQNLNHDAMYWYRQDPGQGLRLIYYSQIVNDFQKGDIAEGYSVSREKKESFPLTVTSAQKNPTAFYLCASTPTTGTGNGYTFGSGTRLTVV.

This clone has only one observation. The CDR3 reads CAWSVGLADPYEQYF. The CDR3 nucleotides are TGTGCCTGGAGTGTAGGGCTAGCGGACCCCTACGAGCAGTACTTC. The chain uses TRBV30 and TRBJ2-7; 7 nucleotides line up with TRBD2. J lost 2 bases, V lost 0 bases, and 7 bases had no gene match. The CDR3 totals 15 residues. CDR1 GTSNPN and CDR2 SVGIG come from the germline V gene (reference sequence). Full variable domain (outside the CDR3, taken from reference TRBV30 and TRBJ2-7): SQTIHQWPATLVQPVGSPLSLECTVEGTSNPNLYWYRQAAGRGLQLLFYSVGIGQISSEVPQNLSASRPQDRQFILSSKKLLLSDSGFYLCAWSVGLADPYEQYFGPGTRLTVT.

This clone was seen once. Other DNA sequences in the same sample also yield this CDR3. This chain joins TRBV7-2 and TRBJ2-3, with a weak D call TRBD1 (5 bases). The CDR3 spans 16 residues. Germline CDR1 SGHTA, CDR2 FQGNSA. Trimming took 3 bases from V and 0 from J, leaving 13 bases between them. CDR3 amino acids: CASSLGPRTSTDTQYF. The CDR3 nucleotides read TGTGCCAGCAGCTTGGGGCCACGTACTAGCACAGATACGCAGTATTTT. Supplemented by reference TRBV7-2 and TRBJ2-3, the full variable domain reads GAGVSQSPSNKVTEKGKDVELRCDPISGHTALYWYRQSLGQGLEFLIYFQGNSAPDKSGLPSDRFSAERTGGSVSTLTIQRTQQEDSAVYLCASSLGPRTSTDTQYFGPGTRLTVL.

The chain has TRBV6-1 and TRBJ2-7; 7 bases map to TRBD1. V shed 2 bases and J 3 bases; nucleotides not matched to a gene: 7. This CDR3 contains 15 residues. Germline CDR1 MNHNS, CDR2 SASEGT. The CDR3 loop is CASSEIKQGDYEQYF. CDR3 coding DNA: TGTGCCAGCAGTGAAATCAAGCAGGGGGACTACGAGCAGTACTTC.